This T cell receptor (beta chain) was sequenced for a study of persistence of HIV-infected CD4 T cells. Study details: Median time on suppressive ART was more than seven years.

Concerning this clone itself: Its antigen is unidentified. In the same sample, other DNA sequences code for this CDR3.

The stimulus was an HIV-1 Gag 15-mer peptide pool, 0.85 to 1 ug/peptide/mL. Sorting selected CD4+ T cells upregulating both CD40 ligand and CD69. A roughly 17-hour stimulation of CD8-depleted PBMCs used anti-CD28/CD49d costimulation, CD40-blocking antibody and enfuvirtide. This CDR3 spans 13 amino acids. The V gene's germline CDR1 is SGHRS and CDR2 YFSETQ. Between the trimmed V and J ends, which lost 2 bases and 3 bases, there was a span of 8 bases. The libraries were made with immunoSEQ version 4 in survey mode. Clones were read by immunoSEQ multiplex PCR, and TCRdb kept only the in-frame ones, dropping some. The table has some 14,000 clones, under 70% seen once; the top ten hold 6.5% to 8.5%.

The sequence was obtained from an adult man with HIV who was CMV-seropositive. This material consisted of CD4+ T cells sorted from PBMCs after roughly 18-hour stimulation, taken from a patient who received antiretroviral therapy. The chain recombines TRBV5-1 with TRBJ1-1; D is undetermined. The DNA of the CDR3 is TGCGCCAGCAGCTTAAACCGGGACACTGAAGCTTTCTTT. As protein: CASSLNRDTEAFF.